The rows below give T cell receptor beta chains drawn from one sample of a study of vaccination and CD4 T cells after COVID-19. The antigens these receptors bind are not known. Each CDR3 protein is one row after TCRdb ran MiXCR on the PCR reads. The sample lists some 9,600 distinct CDR3 sequences, roughly half seen once, with about a fifth in the top ten. The specimen sequenced was CD4+ T cells from blood, cultured in vitro. The receptors here all came from a human donor who had recovered from COVID-19. The conserved cysteine and the conserved F or W are not part of the CDR3 here. Size tells how often a clone was seen (once, few, many) or the class of an expanded clone, and some rows leave it out.

TRBV10-3,once,TRBJ2-7,AISERGGQYEQY
TRBV7-2,NA,TRBJ2-5,ASSLDREETQY
TRBV28,once,TRBJ1-2,ASTTRGVRGYT
TRBV5-1,few,TRBJ2-2,ASSSGRGSNTGELF
TRBV20-1,NA,TRBJ1-4,SPLGYEKLF
TRBV2,NA,TRBJ2-1,ASSEEREDYNEQF
TRBV7-8,few,TRBJ1-2,ASSLRVLGYGYT
TRBV5-7,NA,TRBJ1-2,ASSLVPYGYT
TRBV18,few,TRBJ2-7,ASSPPTHSYEQY
TRBV19,NA,TRBJ2-7,ASSVEVTGGFYEQY
TRBV7-6,NA,TRBJ1-1,ASSGDRNTEAF
TRBV28,NA,TRBJ2-1,ASSLPWNNEQF
TRBV7-8,NA,TRBJ2-2,ASSLGRNTGELF
TRBV7-3,medium-sized,TRBJ2-1,ASSLVGGQENNEQF
TRBV19,few,TRBJ2-7,ASRGPVYEQY
TRBV5-6,NA,TRBJ2-7,ASSLVSGDEQY
TRBV19,NA,TRBJ2-1,ASSKDRGRINEQF
TRBV28,NA,TRBJ1-5,ASSPRGPTFNQPQH
TRBV4-1,NA,TRBJ1-2,ASLGTGKDGYT
TRBV11-1,few,TRBJ2-3,ASSLPPSAGGRTDTQY
TRBV20-1,NA,TRBJ2-5,SAAGHQETQY
TRBV7-6,NA,TRBJ2-3,ASSSLSQGADTQY